These 21 T cell receptor beta chains were sequenced from one sample in a study of T cell repertoires in cytomegalovirus infection (dated by TCRdb to 2018 to 2020). The sample's treatment or condition label, decoded: in vitro stimulation with specific CMV peptide epitopes to enrich CMV-specific T cells. Instrument on record: Illumina HiSeq 1500. TCRdb trimmed public reads at Q25 via fastp, called clones via MiXCR and kept in-frame beta chains. Rows with one shared CDR3 protein collapse into an entry with the most common genes and DNA. A total of about 830,000 distinct CDR3 sequences appear in this sample, roughly 33% of them only once. 9.5% to 15% of the sample comes from the top ten. These TCRs are of unknown antigen specificity. The source material was cultured CD8+ T cells from PBMCs, sampled from culture after CMV antigen stimulation. The receptors here all came from a human donor in good health (CMV status not recorded). Some clones in this sample may be carry-over from other donors' samples.

This clonotype was counted a few times. The J gene is TRBJ1-4, the V gene TRBV28, with D hard to call. CDR1 and CDR2 (germline): MDHEN, SYDVKM. V gave up 8 bases and J gave up 0 bases, with 13 bases separating them. This CDR3 spans 15 amino acids. CDR3 residues: CASSPLGATNEKLFF. CDR3 coding DNA: TGTGCCAGCTCCCCTCTTGGAGCAACTAATGAAAAACTGTTTTTT. The entire variable domain, with the rest obtained from reference TRBV28 and TRBJ1-4, is as follows: DVKVTQSSRYLVKRTGEKVFLECVQDMDHENMFWYRQDPGLGLRLIYFSYDVKMKEKGDIPEGYSVSREKKERFSLILESASTNQTSMYLCASSPLGATNEKLFFGSGTQLSVL.

This chain uses TRBV7-3 with TRBJ2-7; 8 positions agree with TRBD2. Germline-derived CDR1 and CDR2 are SGHTA and FQGTGA. Germline trimming cut 5 bases from V and 2 bases from J; bases unmatched to any gene: 5. The CDR3 covers 14 residues. This CDR3 is CASSQSGGAYEQYV. The CDR3 DNA sequence: TGTGCCAGCAGCCAATCCGGGGGGGCCTACGAGCAGTACGTC.

There are a few counts of this clonotype. This chain joins TRBV12-5 and TRBJ1-1, with D unresolved. V was pared by 3 bases and J by 0 bases, with 17 bases between. CDR1 is LGHNT and CDR2 is FRNRAP in the germline V gene. The CDR3 loop spans 17 amino acids. The CDR3: CASGFATEAKMNTEAFF. The CDR3 nucleotides read TGTGCTAGTGGTTTCGCGACCGAAGCCAAGATGAACACTGAAGCTTTCTTT.

The gene calls are TRBV5-6 and TRBJ2-3; TRBD1 matches 10 bases. Germline V CDR1 and CDR2: SGHDT, YYEEEE. The CDR3 consists of 15 residues. The V segment lost 2 bases and the J segment 3 bases; nucleotides outside the gene matches: 3. This CDR3 reads CASSFPDRGTDTQYF. Written as DNA, the CDR3 is TGTGCCAGCAGCTTCCCGGACAGGGGGACAGATACGCAGTATTTT. The full variable domain, its missing parts supplied by reference TRBV5-6 and TRBJ2-3, is DAGVTQSPTHLIKTRGQQVTLRCSPKSGHDTVSWYQQALGQGPQFIFQYYEEEERQRGNFPDRFSGHQFPNYSSELNVNALLLGDSALYLCASSFPDRGTDTQYFGPGTRLTVL.

V usage is TRBV7-9 and J usage is TRBJ1-2; 7 bases align to TRBD1. V shed 5 bases, J shed 3 bases, and the junction held 12 bases outside the gene matches. Germline values: CDR1 SEHNR, CDR2 FQNEAQ (reference sequence). CDR3 length equals 16 residues. The DNA for the CDR3 is TGTGCCAGCAGCCCGGACACAGGGGTGGCGGACTATGGCTACACCTTC. Translated, it gives CASSPDTGVADYGYTF.

This chain connects TRBV10-1 to TRBJ1-1; a possible D gene is TRBD1 (6 bases). The ends were cut back, 0 bases at V and 4 bases at J, with 15 bases in the middle. Germline loops: CDR1 WNHNN, CDR2 SYGVQD (reference sequence). The CDR3 runs 16 residues. The CDR3 reads CASSESKRGPRTEAFF. In DNA form, the CDR3 reads TGCGCCAGCAGTGAGTCGAAACGGGGGCCCCGCACTGAAGCTTTCTTT.

As to this clonotype: At one boundary the junction diverges from the germline segment, which might be a read error. This chain joins TRBV4-1 and TRBJ2-7; a weak D match, TRBD2 (5 bases). The CDR3 runs 15 residues. Germline V gene lookup returns CDR1 MGHRA and CDR2 YSYEKL. The CDR3 nucleotides are TGTGCCAACAGCCACGAGGACTCGGCGAACTACGAGCAGTACTTC. Protein product: CANSHEDSANYEQYF.

This clonotype has at least ten counts. The chain links TRBV7-8 to TRBJ2-1; D unresolved. The CDR3 runs to 14 residues. CDR1 and CDR2 (germline): SGHVS, FQNEAQ. Trimming took off 3 bases at V and 3 bases at J, with 9 bases between the two ends. The CDR3 is CASSFPGYYNEQFF. Written as DNA, the CDR3 is TGTGCCAGCAGCTTCCCCGGCTACTACAATGAGCAGTTCTTC.

This clonotype has at least ten counts. The rearrangement links TRBV7-9 to TRBJ1-3; D not certain. Germline CDR1 is SEHNR and CDR2 is FQNEAQ (reference sequence). The V end lost 11 bases, the J end lost 0 bases, and 14 bases lay between the germline ends. CDR3 length: 14 amino acids. The DNA of the CDR3 is TGTGCCGTCAGAAAATCCACCTCTGGAAACACCATATATTTT. It is translated as CAVRKSTSGNTIYF.

This clonotype was counted a few times. The V gene is TRBV12-5, the J gene TRBJ2-7; D gene ambiguous. Germline V gene sequence: CDR1 LGHNT, CDR2 FRNRAP. V lost 0 bases, J lost 5 bases, and 17 bases lay in between. This CDR3 is 16 amino acids long. CDR3 DNA sequence: TGTGCTAGTGGTTTGGTAAGCCAGCCAGTGGGTAACGAGCAGTACTTC. Its protein is CASGLVSQPVGNEQYF. The full variable domain, in which reference TRBV12-5 and TRBJ2-7 provide the parts outside the CDR3, is DARVTQTPRHKVTEMGQEVTMRCQPILGHNTVFWYRQTMMQGLELLAYFRNRAPLDDSGMPKDRFSAEMPDATLATLKIQPSEPRDSAVYFCASGLVSQPVGNEQYFGPGTRLTVT.

This sequence joins TRBV2 and TRBJ2-2; D not resolved. This CDR3 is built from 11 residues. Germline V gives CDR1 SNHLY, CDR2 FYNNEI. As DNA, the CDR3 is TGTGCTGTTTTACGGACCGGGGAGCTGTTTTTT. Encoded protein: CAVLRTGELFF.

This rearrangement joins TRBV5-1 to TRBJ1-2; D perhaps matches TRBD1 (6 bases). Germline assignment: CDR1 SGHRS and CDR2 YFSETQ. The CDR3 sequence is 15 residues long. The ends were cut back, 4 bases at V and 7 bases at J, with 20 bases in the middle. The CDR3 protein is CASSLTDSPRSGYTF. CDR3 in DNA: TGCGCCAGCAGCCTCACGGACAGCCCCCGGAGTGGCTACACCTTC.

The chain couples TRBV15 to TRBJ2-1; no reliable D call. Germline CDR1 LNHNV, CDR2 YYDKDF (reference sequence). This CDR3 has 12 amino acids. Trimming took off 4 bases at V and 4 bases at J, with 5 bases between the two ends. The CDR3 coding sequence is TGTGCCACCAGCACTCCGTACAATGAGCAGTTCTTC. It codes for CATSTPYNEQFF.

The chain combines TRBV12-3 or TRBV12-4 with TRBJ1-2, with TRBD1 identical over 10 bases. The CDR3 is 15 residues long. J gave up 9 bases and V 4 bases, and 11 bases lay outside the gene matches. The CDR3 loop is CASSSGDRGFFRYTF. As DNA, the CDR3 is TGTGCCAGCAGTTCGGGGGACAGGGGTTTTTTCCGCTACACCTTC.

V is TRBV6-2 or TRBV6-3 and J is TRBJ2-5; D not certain. V lost 2 bases, J lost 5 bases, and 9 bases lay in between. The CDR3 has 13 amino acids. Germline V CDR1 and CDR2: MNHEY, SVGEGT. CDR3 sequence reads: CASSYVNKETQYF. CDR3 DNA sequence: TGTGCCAGCAGTTACGTGAACAAGGAGACCCAGTACTTC.

In this sample, this clonotype turned up a few times. This chain uses TRBV11-2 with TRBJ2-5, with D tentatively TRBD2 (5 bases). The CDR3 spans 16 residues. Germline V CDR1 and CDR2: SGHAT, FQNNGV. V was trimmed by 0 bases and J by 5 bases, leaving 16 bases between them. CDR3 loop: CASSLDRSGRQETQYF. The CDR3 DNA follows: TGTGCCAGCAGCTTAGATCGAAGCGGTCGGCAGGAGACCCAGTACTTC.

This clonotype was observed a single time. This chain joins TRBV6-6 and TRBJ2-2; D possibly corresponds to TRBD2 (5 bases). V shed 10 bases and J shed 4 bases, with 13 bases lying between them. This CDR3 has 13 residues. Germline V lookup: CDR1 MNHNY, CDR2 SVGAGI (reference sequence). CDR3 sequence: CATTLGSTGELFF. CDR3 in DNA: TGTGCCACTACACTAGGATCCACCGGGGAGCTGTTTTTT.

The chain employs TRBV6-2 or TRBV6-3 and TRBJ1-1; D call uncertain. Germline assignment: CDR1 MNHEY and CDR2 SVGEGT. This CDR3 comprises 16 residues. The ends were cut back, 2 bases at V and 11 bases at J, with 24 bases in the middle. The CDR3 nucleotides read TGTGCCAGCAGTTACGATGCTCCCGGGCCACGGCAATGGGCTTTCTTT. It is translated as CASSYDAPGPRQWAFF.

This clonotype was recorded at least ten times. V gene TRBV7-9 combines with J gene TRBJ2-3; 9 bases match TRBD2. CDR1 SEHNR and CDR2 FQNEAQ come from the germline V gene (reference sequence). The CDR3 spans 16 residues. Germline trimming cut 4 bases from V and 3 bases from J; bases unmatched to any gene: 8. CDR3 bases: TGTGCCAGCAGCTCCCGCGGGGGGGCAGTTACAGATACGCAGTATTTT. It translates to CASSSRGGAVTDTQYF.

This sequence joins TRBV6-6 and TRBJ2-1; D is possibly TRBD1 (5 bases). The germline V and J ends were trimmed by 0 bases and 5 bases, with 11 bases remaining between them. CDR1 MNHNY and CDR2 SVGAGI come from the germline V gene (reference sequence). The CDR3 has 15 residues. Written as DNA, the CDR3 is TGTGCCAGCAGTTACTCGGCAGGGCCCCACAATGAGCAGTTCTTC. Translated, it gives CASSYSAGPHNEQFF.

This clonotype appeared a few times. The chain uses TRBV7-6 and TRBJ2-1; tentative D call: TRBD1 (6 bases). V lost 1 base to trimming and J lost 6 bases, with 19 bases between them. The CDR3 extends over 17 amino acids. CDR1 and CDR2 (germline): SGHVS, FNYEAQ. DNA of the CDR3: TGTGCCAGCAGCTTAGGGTGGGGACATGGACTCGTCAATGAGCAGTTCTTC. Translating gives CASSLGWGHGLVNEQFF.